This T cell receptor beta chain stems from a study of cytomegalovirus exposure and HLA in healthy donors. Study conclusions and caveats: Productive status was seen about 90% or about 30% of the time for most TCR beta V segments in an earlier analysis.

The PCR made use of 60 Vbeta and 13 Jbeta primers. Method: immunoSEQ multiplex PCR; TCRdb's copy keeps in-frame clones and lacks some. In the table there are about 170,000 clones, approximately 59% of which are singletons. Comment on this clone: The antigen remains unidentified.

The CDR3 spans 15 residues. J gave up 3 bases and V 5 bases, and 8 bases lay outside the gene matches. The germline gives CDR1 SGHAT, CDR2 FQNNGV. This receptor was obtained from a man in his forties in good health and CMV-seronegative. This rearrangement joins TRBV11-2 to TRBJ1-2; 8 bases match TRBD1. Material for sequencing was PBMCs. Here the CDR3 DNA reads TGTGCCAGCAGCCCCGCGAGACAGGGGTACTATGGCTACACCTTC. Translating it yields CASSPARQGYYGYTF.